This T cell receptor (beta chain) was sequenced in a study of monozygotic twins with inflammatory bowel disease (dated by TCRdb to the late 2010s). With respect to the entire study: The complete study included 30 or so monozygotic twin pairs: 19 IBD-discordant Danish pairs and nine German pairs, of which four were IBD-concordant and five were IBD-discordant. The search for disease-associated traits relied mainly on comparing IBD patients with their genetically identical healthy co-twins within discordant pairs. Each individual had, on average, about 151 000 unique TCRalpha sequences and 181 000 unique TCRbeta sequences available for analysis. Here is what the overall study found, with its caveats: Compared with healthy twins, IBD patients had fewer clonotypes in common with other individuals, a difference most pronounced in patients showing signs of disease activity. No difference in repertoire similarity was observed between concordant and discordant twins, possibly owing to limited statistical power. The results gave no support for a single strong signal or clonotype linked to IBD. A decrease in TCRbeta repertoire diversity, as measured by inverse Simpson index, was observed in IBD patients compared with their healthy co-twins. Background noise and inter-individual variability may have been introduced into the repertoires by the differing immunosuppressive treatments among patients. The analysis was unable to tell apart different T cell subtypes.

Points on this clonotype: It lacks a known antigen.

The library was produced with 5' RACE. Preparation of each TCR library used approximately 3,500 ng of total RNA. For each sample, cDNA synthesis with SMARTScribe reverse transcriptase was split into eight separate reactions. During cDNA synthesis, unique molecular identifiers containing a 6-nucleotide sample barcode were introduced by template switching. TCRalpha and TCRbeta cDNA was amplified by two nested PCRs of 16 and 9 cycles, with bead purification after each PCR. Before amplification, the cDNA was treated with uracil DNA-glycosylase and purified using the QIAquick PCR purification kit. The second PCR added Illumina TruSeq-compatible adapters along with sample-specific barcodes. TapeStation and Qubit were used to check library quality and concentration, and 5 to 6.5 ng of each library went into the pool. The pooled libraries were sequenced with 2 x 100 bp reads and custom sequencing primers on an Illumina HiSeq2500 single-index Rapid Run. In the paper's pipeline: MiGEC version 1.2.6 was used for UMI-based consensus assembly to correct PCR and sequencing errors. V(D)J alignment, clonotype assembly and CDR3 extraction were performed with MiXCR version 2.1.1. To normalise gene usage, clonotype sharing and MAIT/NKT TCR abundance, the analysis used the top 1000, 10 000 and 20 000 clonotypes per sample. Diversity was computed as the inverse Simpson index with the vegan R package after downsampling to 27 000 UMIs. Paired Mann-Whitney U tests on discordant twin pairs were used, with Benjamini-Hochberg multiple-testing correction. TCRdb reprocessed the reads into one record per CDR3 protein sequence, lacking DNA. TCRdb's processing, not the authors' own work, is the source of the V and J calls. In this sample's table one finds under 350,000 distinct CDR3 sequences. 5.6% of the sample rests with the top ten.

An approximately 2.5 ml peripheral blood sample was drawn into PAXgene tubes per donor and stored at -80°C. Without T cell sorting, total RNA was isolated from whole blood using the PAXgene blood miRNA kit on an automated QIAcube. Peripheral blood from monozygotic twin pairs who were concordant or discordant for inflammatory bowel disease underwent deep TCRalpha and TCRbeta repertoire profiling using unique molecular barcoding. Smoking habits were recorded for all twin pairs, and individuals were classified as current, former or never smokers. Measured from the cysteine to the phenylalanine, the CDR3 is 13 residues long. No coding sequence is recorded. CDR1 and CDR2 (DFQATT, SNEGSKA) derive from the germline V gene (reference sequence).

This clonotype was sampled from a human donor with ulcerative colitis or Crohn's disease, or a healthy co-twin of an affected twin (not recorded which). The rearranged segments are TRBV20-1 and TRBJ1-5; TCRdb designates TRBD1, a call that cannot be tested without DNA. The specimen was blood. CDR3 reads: CSANPGGNQPQHF.